The 8 T cell receptor beta chains listed next were all sequenced from one sample in a study of cytomegalovirus exposure and HLA in healthy donors. Assay: immunoSEQ multiplex PCR; the TCRdb copy retains only in-frame clones and omits some. Of 150,000 to 170,000 clones listed, around 84% were seen once; the top ten hold around 2.1%. Sequencing used PBMCs. These TCRs come from a human donor in good health.

V usage is TRBV18 and J usage is TRBJ2-1; weak D call: TRBD1 (5 bases). Per germline, CDR1 KGHSH and CDR2 LQKENI. Trimming cost V 3 bases and J 0 bases, with 6 bases left between them. This CDR3 is built from 14 residues. The CDR3 reads CASSPGRSYNEQFF. CDR3 coding DNA: TGTGCCAGCTCACCGGGGCGCTCCTACAATGAGCAGTTCTTC.

The chain employs TRBV6-1 and TRBJ2-7; TRBD1 agrees at 7 bases. Trimming took 7 bases from V and 5 from J; bases not matched to a gene: 11. The CDR3 has 14 amino acids. Looked up from germline, CDR1 is MNHNS and CDR2 is SASEGT. This CDR3 reads CASTHGRDSDEQYF. CDR3 in DNA: TGTGCCAGCACCCACGGCAGGGACAGCGACGAGCAGTACTTC.

This clone was counted only a few times. The chain is built from TRBV28 and TRBJ2-4; 12 positions agree with TRBD2. Per germline, CDR1 MDHEN and CDR2 SYDVKM. The CDR3 runs to 15 residues. Trimming at V came to 7 bases and at J to 4 bases, leaving 5 bases not matched to a gene. CDR3 protein: CASKTGTSGKNIQYF. The CDR3 bases are TGTGCCAGCAAGACCGGGACTAGCGGGAAAAACATTCAGTACTTC.

V is TRBV7-2 and J is TRBJ2-7; D is undetermined. Germline V gene lookup returns CDR1 SGHTA and CDR2 FQGNSA. This CDR3 comprises 13 residues. V lost 1 base and J lost 7, with 11 bases in between. The CDR3 here is CASSLEPRREQYF. The CDR3 region has the DNA TGTGCCAGCAGCTTAGAGCCCCGTCGGGAGCAGTACTTC.

J is TRBJ1-1 and V is TRBV7-8, with 8 bases aligning to TRBD1. The CDR3 covers 16 residues. Germline CDR1 reads SGHVS; CDR2 reads FQNEAQ. V shed 4 bases, J shed 8 bases, and the junction held 15 bases outside the gene matches. The CDR3 loop reads CASSSPTGVKSGEAFF. CDR3 DNA sequence: TGTGCCAGCAGCTCCCCGACAGGGGTAAAATCGGGCGAAGCTTTCTTT.

This clone was picked up one time. The chain combines TRBV6-5 with TRBJ2-3, with D possibly being TRBD1 (6 bases). The V and J ends lost 0 bases and 0 bases respectively, with 7 bases between them. The CDR3 consists of 15 residues. The V gene's germline CDR1 is MNHEY and CDR2 SVGAGI. In DNA form, the CDR3 reads TGTGCCAGCAGTTACTCTGGGGGCAGCACAGATACGCAGTATTTT. Translating it yields CASSYSGGSTDTQYF.

The rearrangement joins TRBV7-9 to TRBJ2-5, with TRBD2 matching 7 bases. Germline trimming cut 0 bases from V and 2 bases from J; bases unmatched to any gene: 0. The germline V gene encodes CDR1 SEHNR and CDR2 FQNEAQ (reference sequence). The CDR3 consists of 14 residues. The CDR3: CASSLAGLQETQYF. CDR3 coding DNA: TGTGCCAGCAGCTTAGCGGGACTACAAGAGACCCAGTACTTC.

The rearrangement links TRBV11-2 to TRBJ2-3, with TRBD1 as a possible D gene (6 bases). V gave up 4 bases and J gave up 5 bases, with 19 bases separating them. The CDR3 has 16 amino acids. Germline values: CDR1 SGHAT, CDR2 FQNNGV. The CDR3 DNA reads as TGTGCCAGCAGCTGGACGGGACACGGGCCCCGAGATACGCAGTATTTT. It encodes CASSWTGHGPRDTQYF. Based on the CDR3 plus reference TRBV11-2 and TRBJ2-3, the full variable domain is EAGVAQSPRYKIIEKRQSVAFWCNPISGHATLYWYQQILGQGPKLLIQFQNNGVVDDSQLPKDRFSAERLKGVDSTLKIQPAKLEDSAVYLCASSWTGHGPRDTQYFGPGTRLTVL.